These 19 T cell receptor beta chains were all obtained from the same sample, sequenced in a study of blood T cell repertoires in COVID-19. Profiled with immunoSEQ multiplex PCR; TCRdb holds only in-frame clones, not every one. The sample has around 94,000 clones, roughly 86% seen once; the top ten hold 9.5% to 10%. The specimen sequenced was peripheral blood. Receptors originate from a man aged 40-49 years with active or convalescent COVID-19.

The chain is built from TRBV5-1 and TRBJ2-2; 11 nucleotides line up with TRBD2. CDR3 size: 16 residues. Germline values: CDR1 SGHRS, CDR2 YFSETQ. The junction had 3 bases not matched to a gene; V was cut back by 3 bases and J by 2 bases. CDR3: CASSSSGGSNTGELFF. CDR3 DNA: TGCGCCAGCAGCTCTAGCGGGGGGTCCAACACCGGGGAGCTGTTTTTT.

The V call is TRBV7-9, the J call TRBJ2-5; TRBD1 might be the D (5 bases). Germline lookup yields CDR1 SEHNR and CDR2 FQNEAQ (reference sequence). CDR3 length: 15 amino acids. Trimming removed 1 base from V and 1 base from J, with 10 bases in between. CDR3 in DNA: TGTGCCAGCAGCTTAGGGGGCATCTTCCAAGAGACCCAGTACTTC. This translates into CASSLGGIFQETQYF.

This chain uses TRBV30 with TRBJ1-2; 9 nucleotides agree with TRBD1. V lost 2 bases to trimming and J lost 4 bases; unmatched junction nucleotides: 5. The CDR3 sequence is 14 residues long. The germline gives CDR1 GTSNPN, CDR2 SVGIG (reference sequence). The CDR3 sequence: CAWSPTTGGYGYTF. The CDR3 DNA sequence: TGTGCCTGGAGTCCAACGACAGGGGGCTATGGCTACACCTTC. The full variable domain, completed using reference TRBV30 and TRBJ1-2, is SQTIHQWPATLVQPVGSPLSLECTVEGTSNPNLYWYRQAAGRGLQLLFYSVGIGQISSEVPQNLSASRPQDRQFILSSKKLLLSDSGFYLCAWSPTTGGYGYTFGSGTRLTVV.

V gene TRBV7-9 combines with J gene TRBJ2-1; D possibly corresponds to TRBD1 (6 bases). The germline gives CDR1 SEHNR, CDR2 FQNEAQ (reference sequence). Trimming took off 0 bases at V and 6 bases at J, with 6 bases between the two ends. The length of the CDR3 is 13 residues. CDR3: CASSLAGGNEQFF. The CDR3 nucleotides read TGTGCCAGCAGCTTAGCAGGGGGCAATGAGCAGTTCTTC.

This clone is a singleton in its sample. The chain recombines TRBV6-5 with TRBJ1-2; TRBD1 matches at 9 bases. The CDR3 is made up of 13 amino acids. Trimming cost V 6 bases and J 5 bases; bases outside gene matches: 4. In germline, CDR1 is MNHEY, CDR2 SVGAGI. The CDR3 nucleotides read TGTGCCAGCAGGCCGGGACAGGGATATGGCTACACCTTC. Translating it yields CASRPGQGYGYTF.

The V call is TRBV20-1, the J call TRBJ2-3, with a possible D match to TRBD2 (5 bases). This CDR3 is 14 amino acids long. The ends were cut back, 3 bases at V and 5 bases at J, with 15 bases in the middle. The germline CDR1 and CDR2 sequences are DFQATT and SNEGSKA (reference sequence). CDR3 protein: CSASAAVLGDTQYF. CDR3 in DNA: TGCAGTGCTAGTGCAGCGGTCTTGGGAGATACGCAGTATTTT.

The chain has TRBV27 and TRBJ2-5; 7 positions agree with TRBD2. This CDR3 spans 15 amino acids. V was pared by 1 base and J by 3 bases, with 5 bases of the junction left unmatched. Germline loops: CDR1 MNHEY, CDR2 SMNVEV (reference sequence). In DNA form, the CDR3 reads TGTGCCAGCAGTTTATTGGGAGGGTTTGAAGAGACCCAGTACTTC. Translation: CASSLLGGFEETQYF.

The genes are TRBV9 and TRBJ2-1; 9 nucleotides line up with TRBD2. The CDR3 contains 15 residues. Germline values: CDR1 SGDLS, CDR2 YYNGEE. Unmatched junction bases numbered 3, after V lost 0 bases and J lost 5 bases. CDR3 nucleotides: TGTGCCAGCAGCGTAGGAATAGCGGGGGACAATGAGCAGTTCTTC. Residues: CASSVGIAGDNEQFF.

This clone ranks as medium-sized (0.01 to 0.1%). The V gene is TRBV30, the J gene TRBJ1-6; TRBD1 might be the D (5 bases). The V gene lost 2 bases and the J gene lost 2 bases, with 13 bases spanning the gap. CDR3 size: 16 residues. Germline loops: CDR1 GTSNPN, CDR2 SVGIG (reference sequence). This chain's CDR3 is CAWSTTGLTYNSPLHF. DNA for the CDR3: TGTGCCTGGAGTACGACGGGACTGACCTATAATTCACCCCTCCACTTT.

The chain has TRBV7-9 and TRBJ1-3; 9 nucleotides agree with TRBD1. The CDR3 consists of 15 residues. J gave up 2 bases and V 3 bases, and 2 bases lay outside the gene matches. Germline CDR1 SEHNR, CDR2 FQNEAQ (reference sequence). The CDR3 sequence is CASSFGDRAGNTIYF. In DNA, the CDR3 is TGTGCCAGCAGCTTTGGGGACAGGGCTGGAAACACCATATATTTT.

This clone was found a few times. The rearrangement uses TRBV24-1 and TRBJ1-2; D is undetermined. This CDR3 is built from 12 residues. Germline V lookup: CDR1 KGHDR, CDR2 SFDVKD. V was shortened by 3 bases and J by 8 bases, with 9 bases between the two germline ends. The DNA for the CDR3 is TGTGCCACCAGTGATCCCGTAGAGGGCTACACCTTC. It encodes CATSDPVEGYTF.

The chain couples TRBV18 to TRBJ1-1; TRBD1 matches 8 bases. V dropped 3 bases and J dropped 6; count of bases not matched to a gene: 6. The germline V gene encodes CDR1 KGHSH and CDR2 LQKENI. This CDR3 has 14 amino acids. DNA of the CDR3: TGTGCCAGCTCACCCGACAGGGGAAGAGCTGAAGCTTTCTTT. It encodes CASSPDRGRAEAFF.

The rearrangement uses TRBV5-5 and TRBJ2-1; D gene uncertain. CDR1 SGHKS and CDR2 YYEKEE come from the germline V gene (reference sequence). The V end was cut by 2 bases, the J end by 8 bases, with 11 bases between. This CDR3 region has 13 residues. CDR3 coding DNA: TGTGCCAGCAGCTTTCGAGGAACGGATGAGCAGTTCTTC. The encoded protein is CASSFRGTDEQFF. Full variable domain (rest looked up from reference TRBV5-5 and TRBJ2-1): DAGVTQSPTHLIKTRGQQVTLRCSPISGHKSVSWYQQVLGQGPQFIFQYYEKEERGRGNFPDRFSARQFPNYSSELNVNALLLGDSALYLCASSFRGTDEQFFGPGTRLTVL.

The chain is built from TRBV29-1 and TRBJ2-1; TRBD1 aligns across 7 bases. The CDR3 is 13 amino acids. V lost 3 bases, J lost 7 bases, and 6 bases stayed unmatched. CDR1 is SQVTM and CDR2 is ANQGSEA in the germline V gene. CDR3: CSVDVGGSNEQFF. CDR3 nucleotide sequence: TGCAGCGTTGATGTAGGGGGCTCGAATGAGCAGTTCTTC.

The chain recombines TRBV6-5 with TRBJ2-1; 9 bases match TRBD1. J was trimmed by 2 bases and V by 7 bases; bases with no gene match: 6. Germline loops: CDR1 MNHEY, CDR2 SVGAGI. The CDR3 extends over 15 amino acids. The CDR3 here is CASNTGQGPYNEQFF. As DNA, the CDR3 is TGTGCCAGCAACACGGGACAGGGCCCCTACAATGAGCAGTTCTTC.

The DNA for the CDR3 is TGTGCCAGCGGTCGCCGGGACAAGAACACTGAAGCTTTCTTT. This codes for CASGRRDKNTEAFF. The rearrangement joins TRBV7-9 to TRBJ1-1; D possibly corresponds to TRBD1 (6 bases). The CDR3 totals 14 residues. CDR1 and CDR2 from the germline V gene are SEHNR and FQNEAQ (reference sequence). V was clipped by 8 bases and J by 1 base, with 14 bases between them.

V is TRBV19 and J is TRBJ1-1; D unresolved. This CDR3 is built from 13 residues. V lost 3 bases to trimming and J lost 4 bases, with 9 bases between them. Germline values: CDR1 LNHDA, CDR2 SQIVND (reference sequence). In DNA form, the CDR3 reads TGTGCCAGTAGTATGGGAGGGTCCACTGAAGCTTTCTTT. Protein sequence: CASSMGGSTEAFF. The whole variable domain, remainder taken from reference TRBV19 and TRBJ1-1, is DGGITQSPKYLFRKEGQNVTLSCEQNLNHDAMYWYRQDPGQGLRLIYYSQIVNDFQKGDIAEGYSVSREKKESFPLTVTSAQKNPTAFYLCASSMGGSTEAFFGQGTRLTVV.

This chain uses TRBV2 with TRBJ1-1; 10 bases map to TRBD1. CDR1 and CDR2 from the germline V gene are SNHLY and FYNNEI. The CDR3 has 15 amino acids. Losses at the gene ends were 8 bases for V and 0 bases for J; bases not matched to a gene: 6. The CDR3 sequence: CASWTGGSMNTEAFF. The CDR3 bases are TGTGCCAGCTGGACAGGGGGGTCAATGAACACTGAAGCTTTCTTT.

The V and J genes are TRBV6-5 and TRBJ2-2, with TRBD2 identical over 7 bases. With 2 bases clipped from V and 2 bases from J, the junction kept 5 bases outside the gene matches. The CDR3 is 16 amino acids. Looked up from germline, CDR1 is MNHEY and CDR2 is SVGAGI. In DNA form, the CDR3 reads TGTGCCAGCAGTTACGGCCTGACTAGCAACACCGGGGAGCTGTTTTTT. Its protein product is CASSYGLTSNTGELFF.